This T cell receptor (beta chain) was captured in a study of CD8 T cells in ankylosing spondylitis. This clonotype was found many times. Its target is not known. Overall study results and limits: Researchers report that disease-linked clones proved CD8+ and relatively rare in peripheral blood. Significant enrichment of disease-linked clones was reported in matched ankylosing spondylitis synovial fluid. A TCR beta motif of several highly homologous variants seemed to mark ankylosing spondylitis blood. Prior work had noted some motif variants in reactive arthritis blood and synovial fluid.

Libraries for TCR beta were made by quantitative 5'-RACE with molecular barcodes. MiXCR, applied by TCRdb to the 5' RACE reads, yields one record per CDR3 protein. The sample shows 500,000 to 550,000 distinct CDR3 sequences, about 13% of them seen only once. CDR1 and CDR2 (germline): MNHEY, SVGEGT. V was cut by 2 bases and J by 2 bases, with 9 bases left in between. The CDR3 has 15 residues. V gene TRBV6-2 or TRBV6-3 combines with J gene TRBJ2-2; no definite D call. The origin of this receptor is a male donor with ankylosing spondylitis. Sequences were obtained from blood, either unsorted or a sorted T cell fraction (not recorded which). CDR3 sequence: CASSYRTGNTGELFF. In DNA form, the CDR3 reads TGTGCCAGCAGTTACCGGACGGGCAACACCGGGGAGCTGTTTTTT.